This TCR beta chain was sequenced in a study of beta chain features in type 1 diabetes. General study results and limits: Reduced insertions and increased deletions marked VDJ junctions in type 1 diabetes patients. Within each of all four CD4+ subsets, Type 1 diabetes patients had TCRB CDR3s that were moderately but significantly shorter. It was possible that PCR favored shorter templates, equally so in patients and controls.

V dropped 7 bases and J dropped 0; count of bases not matched to a gene: 3. CDR1 and CDR2 (germline): SGHRS, YFSETQ. CDR3 length: 15 amino acids. Sequenced material consisted of expressed TCRB transcripts (all of the isolated RNA was reverse transcribed). The assay was immunoSEQ multiplex PCR, and TCRdb's table has in-frame clones only and misses some. The data contain about 26,000 clones, about 45% of them singletons. With regard to this clone: What it binds is not known.

The J gene is TRBJ2-3, the V gene TRBV5-1; the match to TRBD2 covers 12 bases. Material: stem cell memory CD4+ T cells from blood. The source of this sequence is a man under 40 with type 1 diabetes. CDR3 region: CASRGTSGSTDTQYF. The CDR3 DNA is TGCGCCAGCCGAGGGACTAGCGGGAGCACAGATACGCAGTATTTT. The full variable domain, rest sourced from reference TRBV5-1 and TRBJ2-3, is KAGVTQTPRYLIKTRGQQVTLSCSPISGHRSVSWYQQTPGQGLQFLFEYFSETQRNKGNFPGRFSGRQFSNSRSEMNVSTLELGDSALYLCASRGTSGSTDTQYFGPGTRLTVL.